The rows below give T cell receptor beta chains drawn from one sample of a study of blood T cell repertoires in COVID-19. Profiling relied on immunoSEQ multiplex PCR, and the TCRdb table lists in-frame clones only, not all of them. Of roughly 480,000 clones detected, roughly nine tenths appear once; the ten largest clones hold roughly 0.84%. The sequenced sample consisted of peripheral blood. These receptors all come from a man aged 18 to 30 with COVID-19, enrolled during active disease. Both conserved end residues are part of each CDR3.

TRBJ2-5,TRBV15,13,CATRVQGTETQYF
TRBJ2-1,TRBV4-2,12,CASSQVAGEQFF
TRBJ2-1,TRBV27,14,CASRGGGNYNEQFF
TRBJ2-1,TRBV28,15,CASSLRTGGEFRQFF
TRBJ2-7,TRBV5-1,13,CASRTGTPYEQYF
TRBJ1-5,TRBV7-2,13,CASSYRGNQPQHF
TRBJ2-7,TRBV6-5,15,CASSPRDLTSYEQYF
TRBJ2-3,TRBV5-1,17,CASSLRSAVQGGDTQYF
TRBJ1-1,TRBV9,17,CASSAAIQGKRGTEAFF
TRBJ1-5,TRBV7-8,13,CASSLGQGQPQHF
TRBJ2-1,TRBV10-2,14,CASSEYREIDEQFF
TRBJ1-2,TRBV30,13,CAWSPTGGDGYTF
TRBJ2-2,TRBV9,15,CASSETSGSGGELFF
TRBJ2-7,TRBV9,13,CASSVIGGREQYF
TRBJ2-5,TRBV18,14,CASSSGGGQETQYF
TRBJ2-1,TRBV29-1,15,CSVDLGLAGYNEQFF
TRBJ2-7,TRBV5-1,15,CASSIHTGDGGEQYF
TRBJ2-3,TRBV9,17,CASSVVGSGAVTDTQYF
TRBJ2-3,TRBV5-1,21,CASSLPRTGLAGVLGTDTQYF
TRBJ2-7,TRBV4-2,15,CASSQERVSSYEQYF
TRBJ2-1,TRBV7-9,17,CASSFRLAGGLYNEQFF
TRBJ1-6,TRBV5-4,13,CASSSQGTSPLHF
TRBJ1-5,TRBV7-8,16,CASSLGLWGVDQPQHF
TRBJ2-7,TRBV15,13,CATSRGQTYEQYF
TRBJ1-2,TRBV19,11,CASSHDLHYTF
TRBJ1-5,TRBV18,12,CASSHREQPQHF
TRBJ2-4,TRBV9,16,CASSVGSDGTKNIQYF
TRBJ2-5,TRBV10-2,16,CASNPIRDRDQETQYF
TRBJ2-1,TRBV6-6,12,CASSYFNNEQFF
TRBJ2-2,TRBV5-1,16,CASSLEGLAVYGELFF
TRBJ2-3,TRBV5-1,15,CASSLGLRETDTQYF
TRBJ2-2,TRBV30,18,CAWSQTASLSHYTGELFF
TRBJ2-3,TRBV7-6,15,CASSRSGGAQDTQYF
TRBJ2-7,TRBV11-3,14,CASSRIGLAYEQYF
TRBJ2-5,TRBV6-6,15,CASSSPGTGEETQYF
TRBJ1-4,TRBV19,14,CASSMSQVSEKLFF
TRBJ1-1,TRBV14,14,CASSQESGYTEAFF
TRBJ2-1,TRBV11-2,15,CASSFTTSGYNEQFF
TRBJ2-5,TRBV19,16,CASSPGGQGLGETQYF
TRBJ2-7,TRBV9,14,CASSVGLTEGEQYF
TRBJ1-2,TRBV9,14,CASSVAGDRRAFLF
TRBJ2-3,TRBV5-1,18,CASSLGQGVLPGTDTQYF
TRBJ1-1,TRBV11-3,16,CASSLGQGAVQTEAFF
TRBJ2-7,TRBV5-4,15,CASRTGTEVSYEQYF
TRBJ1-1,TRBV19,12,CASSIQNTEAFF
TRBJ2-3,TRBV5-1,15,CASSLQSGSTDTQYF
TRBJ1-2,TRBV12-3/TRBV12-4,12,CASSFLNYGYTF
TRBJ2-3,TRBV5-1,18,CASSPGLAGGPSTDTQYF
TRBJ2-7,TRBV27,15,CASSYTGGLLYEQYF
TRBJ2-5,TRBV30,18,CAWSPPPEVRERSETQYF
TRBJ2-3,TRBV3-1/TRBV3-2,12,CASSTERDGQYF
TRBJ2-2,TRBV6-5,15,CASSSSGSSGRELFF
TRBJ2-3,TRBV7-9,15,CASSLTLASTDTQYF
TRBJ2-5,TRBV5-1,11,CASKGLEAQYF